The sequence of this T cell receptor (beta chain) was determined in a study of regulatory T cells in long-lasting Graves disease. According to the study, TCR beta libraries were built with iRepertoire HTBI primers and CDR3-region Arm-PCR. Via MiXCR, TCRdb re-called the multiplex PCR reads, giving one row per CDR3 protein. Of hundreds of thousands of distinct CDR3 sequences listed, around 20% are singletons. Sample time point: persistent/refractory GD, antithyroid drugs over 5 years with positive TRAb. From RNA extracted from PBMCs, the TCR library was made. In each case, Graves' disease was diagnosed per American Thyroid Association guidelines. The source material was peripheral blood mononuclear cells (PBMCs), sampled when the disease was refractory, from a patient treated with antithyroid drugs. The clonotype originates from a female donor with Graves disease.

CDR3 sequence reads: CASADRVNQPQHF. As DNA, the CDR3 is TGTGCCAGCGCCGACAGGGTCAATCAGCCCCAGCATTTT. The chain is built from TRBV27 and TRBJ1-5; 7 bases agree with TRBD1. Trimming removed 8 bases from V and 3 bases from J; junction bases left unmatched: 4. The CDR3 has 13 residues. Germline-derived CDR1 and CDR2 are MNHEY and SMNVEV (reference sequence).